This T cell receptor (beta chain) came from a study of blood T cell repertoires in COVID-19. Germline V gene lookup returns CDR1 SGDLS and CDR2 YYNGEE. The V end was cut by 3 bases, the J end by 1 base, with 10 bases between. This CDR3 spans 15 amino acids. This table comes from immunoSEQ multiplex PCR, and its TCRdb copy is limited to in-frame clones, with some not included. Counted here are just over 250,000 clones, around four fifths occurring once; the ten biggest clones make up approximately 4%. Participants' own reports of clinical history determined their cohort assignment. This TCR was recovered from a man aged 30 to 45 with acute COVID-19. V usage is TRBV9 and J usage is TRBJ2-2, with a possible D match to TRBD2 (5 bases). The sequenced sample was PBMCs or T cells enriched from blood (not recorded which). The CDR3 protein is CASSGPGKNTGELFF. The CDR3 DNA is TGTGCCAGCAGCGGCCCCGGGAAGAACACCGGGGAGCTGTTTTTT.